One sample yielded the 25 T cell receptor beta chains listed below, sequenced in a study of T cell repertoires in cytomegalovirus infection. TCRdb re-called the reads with MiXCR, one entry per CDR3 protein. Of about 180,000 distinct CDR3 sequences listed, about 15% are singletons. The specimen was PBMCs. The receptors were gathered from a human donor in good health (CMV status not recorded). Some clones in this sample may be carry-over from other donors' samples.

This clonotype showed up just a few times. V and J are TRBV19 and TRBJ2-7; D not resolved. The CDR3 runs 14 residues. The V gene lost 0 bases and the J gene lost 0 bases, with 6 bases spanning the gap. Germline V gene data show CDR1 as LNHDA and CDR2 as SQIVND (reference sequence). The CDR3 reads CASSIDRGSYEQYF. DNA of the CDR3: TGTGCCAGTAGTATAGATCGCGGCTCCTACGAGCAGTACTTC.

This clonotype has a handful of counts. The rearrangement links TRBV6-4 to TRBJ2-1, with D possibly being TRBD2 (6 bases). The CDR3 covers 13 residues. Germline CDR1 and CDR2: MRHNA and SNTAGT. Between the trimmed V and J ends, which lost 2 bases and 4 bases, there was a span of 6 bases. CDR3 bases: TGTGCCAGCAGTGACGGGACTTACAATGAGCAGTTCTTC. It encodes CASSDGTYNEQFF.

In this sample, this clonotype turned up a few times. The chain couples TRBV7-2 to TRBJ1-4; 8 bases map to TRBD1. The V and J ends lost 3 bases and 4 bases, in that order; junction bases with no gene match: 4. This CDR3 has 15 residues. CDR1 is SGHTA and CDR2 is FQGNSA in the germline V gene. This CDR3 is CASSFRQGFNEKLFF. CDR3 sequence (DNA): TGTGCCAGCAGCTTCCGACAGGGGTTTAATGAAAAACTGTTTTTT.

This clonotype was seen at least ten times. The chain links TRBV29-1 to TRBJ2-1, with D unclear. Trimming shortened V by 3 bases and J by 9 bases, and 6 bases separated the two germline ends. Germline assignment: CDR1 SQVTM and CDR2 ANQGSEA. This CDR3 spans 10 amino acids. The CDR3 DNA follows: TGCAGCGTTGAGGGCGGTGAGCAGTTCTTC. It is translated as CSVEGGEQFF.

The rearrangement links TRBV11-2 to TRBJ1-1; D possibly corresponds to TRBD1 (5 bases). Trimming removed 7 bases at V and 4 bases at J, with 16 bases between. The V gene's germline CDR1 is SGHAT and CDR2 FQNNGV. The CDR3 extends over 14 amino acids. CDR3: CASTYSQGFTEAFF. The CDR3 nucleotides read TGTGCCAGCACCTATAGCCAGGGATTCACTGAAGCTTTCTTT.

This clonotype was seen at least ten times. V gene TRBV7-9 combines with J gene TRBJ1-2; possibly TRBD1 for D (6 bases). The ends were cut back, 1 base at V and 3 bases at J, with 15 bases in the middle. Germline assignment: CDR1 SEHNR and CDR2 FQNEAQ (reference sequence). The CDR3 spans 16 residues. CDR3 loop: CASSLGNEQGHYGYTF. The DNA for the CDR3 is TGTGCCAGCAGCTTAGGGAATGAACAGGGCCACTATGGCTACACCTTC. The full variable domain, in which reference TRBV7-9 and TRBJ1-2 provide the parts outside the CDR3, is DTGVSQNPRHKITKRGQNVTFRCDPISEHNRLYWYRQTLGQGPEFLTYFQNEAQLEKSRLLSDRFSAERPKGSFSTLEIQRTEQGDSAMYLCASSLGNEQGHYGYTFGSGTRLTVV.

This clonotype was seen many times. V gene TRBV6-2 or TRBV6-3 combines with J gene TRBJ2-7; 10 nucleotides agree with TRBD1. The ends lost 4 bases at V and 6 bases at J; junction bases unmatched: 12. In germline, CDR1 is MNHEY, CDR2 SVGEGT. The CDR3 runs to 16 residues. The CDR3 DNA sequence: TGTGCCAGCAGTTTCCTCGCCGGGACAGGGGCCCTCGAGCAGTACTTC. It translates to CASSFLAGTGALEQYF.

The chain carries TRBV28 and TRBJ1-2; TRBD1 matches at 12 bases. This CDR3 spans 15 amino acids. Germline CDR1 and CDR2: MDHEN and SYDVKM. After removal of 5 bases from V and 8 bases from J, the junction contained 9 bases not matched to a gene. CDR3 region: CASSVPGQGADGYTF. The CDR3 DNA sequence: TGTGCCAGCAGTGTTCCGGGACAGGGGGCTGACGGCTACACCTTC.

The chain is built from TRBV3-1 and TRBJ1-1, with D possibly TRBD1 on 6 matching bases. Germline CDR1 reads LGHDT; CDR2 reads YNNKEL (reference sequence). The CDR3 is 13 amino acids. Trimming pared 7 bases from V and 1 base from J, leaving 10 bases between. The CDR3: CASTGTRNTEAFF. The CDR3 region has the DNA TGTGCCAGCACCGGGACACGGAACACTGAAGCTTTCTTT.

This clonotype showed up many times. An end of the junction differs from the germline gene, which may be a read error. The chain uses TRBV6-1 and TRBJ2-1; 7 bases match TRBD1. CDR3 size: 12 residues. Germline CDR1 is MNHNS and CDR2 is SASEGT. The CDR3 here is CASKAPTGERFF. In nucleotides, the CDR3 is TGTGCCAGCAAGGCCCCTACAGGGGAGCGGTTCTTC.

The chain uses TRBV18 and TRBJ1-1; D call uncertain. Germline V gene lookup returns CDR1 KGHSH and CDR2 LQKENI. CDR3 length equals 13 residues. V dropped 6 bases and J dropped 4 bases, with 12 bases sitting between them. The CDR3 DNA sequence: TGTGCCAGCTCTCCCCCGGGGTCCACTGAAGCTTTCTTT. Translated, it gives CASSPPGSTEAFF.

This clonotype was seen many times. The chain combines TRBV7-8 with TRBJ1-1, with D possibly being TRBD1 (5 bases). Germline CDR1 is SGHVS and CDR2 is FQNEAQ. The CDR3 contains 13 residues. The V gene lost 5 bases and the J gene lost 1 base, with 8 bases spanning the gap. CDR3 in amino acids: CASSNGGNTEAFF. For the CDR3, the DNA is TGTGCCAGCAGCAATGGGGGGAACACTGAAGCTTTCTTT.

A few counts support this clonotype. J is TRBJ2-7 and V is TRBV28, with 8 bases that match TRBD2. The CDR3 runs to 15 residues. J gave up 5 bases and V 6 bases, and 12 bases lay outside the gene matches. Germline CDR1 MDHEN, CDR2 SYDVKM. This CDR3 reads CASRMGSAGDDEQYF. CDR3 DNA sequence: TGTGCCAGCAGGATGGGGTCAGCGGGAGATGACGAGCAGTACTTC.

The chain couples TRBV6-5 to TRBJ2-1, with D possibly TRBD2 on 6 matching bases. Germline V gene data show CDR1 as MNHEY and CDR2 as SVGAGI. V was cut by 2 bases and J by 6 bases, with 14 bases left in between. This CDR3 has 15 residues. The DNA of the CDR3 is TGTGCCAGCAGTTACGAGGTCGGGGGTAGCAATGAGCAGTTCTTC. This gives the protein CASSYEVGGSNEQFF.

This clonotype was picked up many times. The rearrangement joins TRBV10-3 to TRBJ2-1, with 12 bases that match TRBD2. The CDR3 spans 13 residues. Germline V CDR1 and CDR2: ENHRY, SYGVKD. V trimming: 8 bases; J trimming: 8 bases; junction bases outside the gene matches: 4. The CDR3 loop is CAIRLAGAHEQFF. CDR3 sequence (DNA): TGTGCCATCCGACTAGCGGGAGCCCATGAGCAGTTCTTC.

This clonotype was counted only a few times. This rearrangement joins TRBV29-1 to TRBJ1-1; unclear D gene. From germline, CDR1 is SQVTM and CDR2 ANQGSEA. Trimming pared 5 bases from V and 1 base from J, leaving 8 bases between. This CDR3 spans 12 amino acids. CDR3 DNA: TGCAGCGTTAAGGAGGGGAACACTGAAGCTTTCTTT. As protein: CSVKEGNTEAFF.

The chain has TRBV10-3 and TRBJ2-3; no reliable D call. Trimming pared 8 bases from V and 5 bases from J, leaving 11 bases between. This CDR3 region has 12 residues. In germline, CDR1 is ENHRY, CDR2 SYGVKD. The CDR3 loop is CAISAFEDTQYF. Written as DNA, the CDR3 is TGTGCCATCTCAGCATTTGAAGATACGCAGTATTTT.

This clonotype was counted only a few times. The CDR3 DNA reads as TGCGCCAGCAGCTTGGAACAATCAAGCTCCTATAATTCACCCCTCCACTTT. Protein product: CASSLEQSSSYNSPLHF. J is TRBJ1-6 and V is TRBV5-1; D not resolved. CDR3 length: 17 residues. Germline V gene lookup returns CDR1 SGHRS and CDR2 YFSETQ. Between the trimmed V and J ends, which lost 0 bases and 0 bases, there was a span of 10 bases.

This clonotype came up many times. The chain joins TRBV7-2 to TRBJ2-7; TRBD1 matches 7 bases. Trimming took 5 bases from V and 2 from J; bases not matched to a gene: 9. In germline, CDR1 is SGHTA, CDR2 FQGNSA. This CDR3 comprises 15 residues. CDR3 nucleotides: TGTGCCAGCAGCCTCCGGGACAGCTCAACCTACGAGCAGTACTTC. Amino acid sequence: CASSLRDSSTYEQYF.

The chain links TRBV5-1 to TRBJ1-2; D not resolved. The CDR3 length is 16 residues. The ends were cut back, 2 bases at V and 4 bases at J, with 18 bases in the middle. Looked up from germline, CDR1 is SGHRS and CDR2 is YFSETQ. CDR3 sequence (DNA): TGCGCCAGCAGCTTAGCGTCCGACACCTCTACCTATGGCTACACCTTC. Amino acids: CASSLASDTSTYGYTF.

This clonotype was detected a few times. The chain is built from TRBV6-2 or TRBV6-3 and TRBJ2-7; 7 bases match TRBD1. V dropped 8 bases and J dropped 0; count of bases not matched to a gene: 1. In germline, CDR1 is MNHEY, CDR2 SVGEGT. The CDR3 contains 12 residues. In DNA, the CDR3 is TGTGCCAGCGAGGGGGCCTCCTACGAGCAGTACTTC. Translated, it gives CASEGASYEQYF.

In this sample, this clonotype turned up many times. The CDR3 sequence is CASSRYSNQPQHF. The CDR3, as DNA: TGTGCCAGCAGTAGGTACAGCAATCAGCCCCAGCATTTT. The chain employs TRBV28 and TRBJ1-5; D unresolved. CDR1 and CDR2 (germline): MDHEN, SYDVKM. This CDR3 comprises 13 residues. Trimming removed 5 bases from V and 1 base from J, with 6 bases in between.

This clonotype came up many times. The chain links TRBV7-2 to TRBJ2-7; perhaps TRBD2 as D (6 bases). CDR3 length: 13 residues. Deletions cut 5 bases from V and 3 bases from J, with 11 bases between. Germline V lookup: CDR1 SGHTA, CDR2 FQGNSA. The CDR3 region is CASSPGGGYEQYF. The CDR3 DNA reads TGTGCCAGCAGCCCCGGGGGAGGCTACGAGCAGTACTTC.

This clonotype was seen many times. CDR3 region: CASSRLAGLQEQFF. In DNA, the CDR3 is TGTGCCAGCAGCCGACTAGCGGGACTCCAAGAGCAGTTCTTC. This rearrangement joins TRBV7-2 to TRBJ2-1; TRBD2 matches 11 bases. V dropped 5 bases and J dropped 10; count of bases not matched to a gene: 7. Germline V CDR1 and CDR2: SGHTA, FQGNSA. The CDR3 has 14 residues.

This clonotype came up many times. This chain links TRBV6-5 with TRBJ1-1; D is ambiguous. In germline, CDR1 is MNHEY, CDR2 SVGAGI. The CDR3 is made up of 13 amino acids. Trimming removed 2 bases at V and 9 bases at J, with 13 bases between. CDR3 bases: TGTGCCAGCAGTTACCCGGACGGATTTCAAGCTTTCTTT. Its translation is CASSYPDGFQAFF.